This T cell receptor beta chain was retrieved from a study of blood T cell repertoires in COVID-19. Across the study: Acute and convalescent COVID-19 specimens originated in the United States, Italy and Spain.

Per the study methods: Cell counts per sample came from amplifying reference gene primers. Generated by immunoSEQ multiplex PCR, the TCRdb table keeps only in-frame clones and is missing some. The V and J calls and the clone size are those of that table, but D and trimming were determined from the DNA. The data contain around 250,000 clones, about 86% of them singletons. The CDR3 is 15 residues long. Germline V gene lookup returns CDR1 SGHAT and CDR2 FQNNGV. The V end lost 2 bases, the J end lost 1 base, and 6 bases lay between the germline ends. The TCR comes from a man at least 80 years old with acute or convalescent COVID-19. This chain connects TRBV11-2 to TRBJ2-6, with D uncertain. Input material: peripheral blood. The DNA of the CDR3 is TGTGCCAGCAGCTTATCGACTTCTGGGGCCAACGTCCTGACTTTC. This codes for CASSLSTSGANVLTF. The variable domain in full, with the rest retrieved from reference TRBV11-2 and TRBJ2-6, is EAGVAQSPRYKIIEKRQSVAFWCNPISGHATLYWYQQILGQGPKLLIQFQNNGVVDDSQLPKDRFSAERLKGVDSTLKIQPAKLEDSAVYLCASSLSTSGANVLTFGAGSRLTVL.